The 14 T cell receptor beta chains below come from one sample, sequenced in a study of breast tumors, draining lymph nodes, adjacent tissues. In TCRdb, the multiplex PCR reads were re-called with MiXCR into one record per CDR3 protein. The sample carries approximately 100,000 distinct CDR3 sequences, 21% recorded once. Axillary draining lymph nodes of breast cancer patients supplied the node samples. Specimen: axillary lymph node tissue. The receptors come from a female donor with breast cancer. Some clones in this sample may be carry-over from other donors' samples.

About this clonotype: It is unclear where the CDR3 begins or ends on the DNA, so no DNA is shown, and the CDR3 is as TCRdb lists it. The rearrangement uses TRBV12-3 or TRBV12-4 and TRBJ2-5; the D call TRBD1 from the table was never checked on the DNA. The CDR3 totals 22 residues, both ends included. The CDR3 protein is CASSATGNTEAFFGQGTRLQYF.

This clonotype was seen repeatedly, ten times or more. The CDR3 here is CASSVGLRLDYGYTF. Written as DNA, the CDR3 is TGTGCCAGCAGCGTAGGGTTGAGGCTGGACTATGGCTACACCTTC. The rearrangement links TRBV9 to TRBJ1-2; D gene uncertain. There are 15 residues in the CDR3. V gave up 0 bases and J gave up 3 bases, with 12 bases separating them. Per germline, CDR1 SGDLS and CDR2 YYNGEE. Full variable domain (outside the CDR3, taken from reference TRBV9 and TRBJ1-2): DSGVTQTPKHLITATGQRVTLRCSPRSGDLSVYWYQQSLDQGLQFLIQYYNGEERAKGNILERFSAQQFPDLHSELNLSSLELGDSALYFCASSVGLRLDYGYTFGSGTRLTVV.

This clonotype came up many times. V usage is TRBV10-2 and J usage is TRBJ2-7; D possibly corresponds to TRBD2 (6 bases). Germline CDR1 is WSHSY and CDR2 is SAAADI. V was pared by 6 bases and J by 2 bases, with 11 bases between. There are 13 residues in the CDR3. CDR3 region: CASRGSGAYEQYF. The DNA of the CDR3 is TGCGCCAGCAGAGGATCGGGGGCCTACGAGCAGTACTTC.

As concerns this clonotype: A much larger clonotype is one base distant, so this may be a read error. The CDR3 protein is CASSGTGNTGGLFF. The CDR3 DNA is TGTGCCAGCAGCGGGACAGGGAACACCGGGGGGCTGTTTTTT. The chain recombines TRBV6-9 with TRBJ2-2; 9 positions agree with TRBD1. This CDR3 spans 14 amino acids. Looked up from germline, CDR1 is MNHGY and CDR2 is SVAAGI.

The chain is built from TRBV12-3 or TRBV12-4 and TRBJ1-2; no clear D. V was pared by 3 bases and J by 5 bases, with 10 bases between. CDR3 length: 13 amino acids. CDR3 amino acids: CASSFRRSYGYTF. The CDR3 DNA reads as TGTGCCAGCAGTTTTCGGCGGTCTTATGGCTACACCTTC.

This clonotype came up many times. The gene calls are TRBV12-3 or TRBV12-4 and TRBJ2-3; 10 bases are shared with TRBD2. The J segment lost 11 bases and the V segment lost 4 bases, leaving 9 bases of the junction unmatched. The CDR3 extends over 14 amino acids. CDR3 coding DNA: TGTGCCAGCAGTTGGACTAGCGGAGTGAGGGGGCAGTATTTT. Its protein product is CASSWTSGVRGQYF.

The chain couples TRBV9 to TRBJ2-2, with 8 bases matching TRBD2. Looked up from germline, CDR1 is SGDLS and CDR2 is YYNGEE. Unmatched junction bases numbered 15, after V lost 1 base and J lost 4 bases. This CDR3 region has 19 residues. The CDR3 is CASSVTTGGGLASTGELFF. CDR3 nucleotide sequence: TGTGCCAGCAGCGTAACGACGGGAGGGGGTCTCGCGAGCACCGGGGAGCTGTTTTTT.

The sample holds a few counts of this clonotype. The CDR3 loop reads CASSFEINTGELFF. The CDR3 region has the DNA TGTGCCAGCAGTTTCGAGATAAACACCGGGGAGCTGTTTTTT. The chain carries TRBV27 and TRBJ2-2; no firm D call. This CDR3 has 14 residues. Germline CDR1 is MNHEY and CDR2 is SMNVEV (reference sequence). V dropped 3 bases and J dropped 2 bases, with 7 bases sitting between them.

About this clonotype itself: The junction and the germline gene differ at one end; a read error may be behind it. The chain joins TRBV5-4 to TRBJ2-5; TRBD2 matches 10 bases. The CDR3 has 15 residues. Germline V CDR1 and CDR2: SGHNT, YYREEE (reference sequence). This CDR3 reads CASSTLAGGEEAQYF. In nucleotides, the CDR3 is TGTGCCAGCAGCACGTTAGCGGGGGGCGAAGAGGCCCAGTACTTC.

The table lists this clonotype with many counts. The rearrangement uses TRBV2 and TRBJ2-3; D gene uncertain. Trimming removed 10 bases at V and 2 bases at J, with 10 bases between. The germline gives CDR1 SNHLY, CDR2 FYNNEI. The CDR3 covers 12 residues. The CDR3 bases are TGTGCCAACGAGAAAGACACAGATACGCAGTATTTT. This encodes CANEKDTDTQYF.

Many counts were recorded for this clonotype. Here the CDR3 DNA reads TGCAGTGCTAGACAGGACGCGAACACCGGGGAGCTGTTTTTT. It yields the protein CSARQDANTGELFF. The chain combines TRBV20-1 with TRBJ2-2, with D hard to call. V was trimmed by 2 bases and J by 0 bases, leaving 7 bases between them. CDR3 length: 14 residues. Germline CDR1 reads DFQATT; CDR2 reads SNEGSKA (reference sequence).

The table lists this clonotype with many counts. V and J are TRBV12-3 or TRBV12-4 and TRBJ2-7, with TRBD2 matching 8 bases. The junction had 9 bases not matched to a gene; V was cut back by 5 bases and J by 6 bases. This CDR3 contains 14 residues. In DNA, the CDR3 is TGTGCCAGCAGTGGTAGCGGGGCTCGAGGCGAGCAGTACTTC. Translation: CASSGSGARGEQYF.

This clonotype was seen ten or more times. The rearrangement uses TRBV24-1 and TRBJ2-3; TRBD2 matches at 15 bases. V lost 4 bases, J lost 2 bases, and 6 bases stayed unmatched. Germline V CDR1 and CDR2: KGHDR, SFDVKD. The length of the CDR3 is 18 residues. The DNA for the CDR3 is TGTGCCACCAGTGAACTCGGACTAGCGGGAGGGTCCACAGATACGCAGTATTTT. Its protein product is CATSELGLAGGSTDTQYF.

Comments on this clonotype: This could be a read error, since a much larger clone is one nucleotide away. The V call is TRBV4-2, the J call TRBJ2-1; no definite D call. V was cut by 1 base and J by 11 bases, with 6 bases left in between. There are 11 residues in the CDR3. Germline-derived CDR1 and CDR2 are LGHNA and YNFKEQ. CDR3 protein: CASSQGRKQFF. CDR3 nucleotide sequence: TGTGCCAGCAGCCAAGGTAGGAAGCAGTTCTTC.